This TCR beta chain stems from a study of blood T cell repertoires in COVID-19. Germline-derived CDR1 and CDR2 are SNHLY and FYNNEI. This CDR3 is 13 amino acids long. Trimming stripped 6 bases from V and 9 bases from J, with 12 bases between. Assay used: immunoSEQ multiplex PCR; TCRdb lists only in-frame clones, some missing. The data show some 300,000 clones, roughly 86% seen once. The participants were between about 18 and 90 years old and came from 24 US areas. Cohorts were assigned according to the clinical history that participants reported. Exposed enrollees had met someone with a PCR-confirmed or clinician-diagnosed COVID-19 case at some point within the 2 weeks before study entry.

The specimen was PBMCs or T cells enriched from blood (not recorded which). This TCR came from a woman between 50 and 59 years old who had been exposed to COVID-19. This rearrangement joins TRBV2 to TRBJ1-6; D is ambiguous. The CDR3 spells CASSRSVGSPLHF. DNA of the CDR3: TGTGCCAGCAGCAGGTCGGTCGGTTCACCCCTCCACTTT. Full variable domain (remainder filled in from reference TRBV2 and TRBJ1-6): EPEVTQTPSHQVTQMGQEVILRCVPISNHLYFYWYRQILGQKVEFLVSFYNNEISEKSEIFDDQFSVERPDGSNFTLKIRSTKLEDSAMYFCASSRSVGSPLHFGNGTRLTVT.